This is a list of T cell receptor beta chains from one sample in a study of T cells after yellow fever vaccination. TCRdb reprocessed the 5' RACE reads via MiXCR and lists one record per CDR3 protein. The table records hundreds of thousands of distinct CDR3 sequences, under 14% of them present only once. The specimen comprised PBMCs, sampled on the day of the first yellow fever vaccination. The source is a man aged 18 to 29 who received the YFV17D yellow fever vaccine. The CDR3 runs from the conserved cysteine through the conserved F or W. D genes are given only for firm matches. Size tells how often a clone was seen (once, few, many) or the class of an expanded clone, and some rows leave it out.

j_call clone_size d_call v_call cdr3_nt cdr3_aa
TRBJ2-6 . . TRBV4-3 TGCGCCAGCAGCCAAGACCCCCGGGACACCTTCTCTGGGGCCAACGTCCTGACTTTC CASSQDPRDTFSGANVLTF
TRBJ2-3 . . TRBV11-2 TGTGCCAGCAGCTTGGGGCGACAGGGACTTAGCACAGATACGCAGTATTTT CASSLGRQGLSTDTQYF
TRBJ2-3 few . TRBV12-3/TRBV12-4 TGTGCCAGCACCCCGACAGGTCTCCCAGATACGCAGTATTTT CASTPTGLPDTQYF
TRBJ2-1 . . TRBV2 TGTGCCAGCAGTGAGGAACAGGCGGGAGAGCAGTTCTTC CASSEEQAGEQFF
TRBJ2-1 . . TRBV29-1 TGCAGCGTTTTCCTAGACAGGTTCTACAATGAGCAGTTCTTC CSVFLDRFYNEQFF
TRBJ1-3 few TRBD1 TRBV29-1 TGCAGCGTTGAAGAAGGGACAGGATACTCTGGAAACACCATATATTTT CSVEEGTGYSGNTIYF
TRBJ2-7 few . TRBV2 TGTGCCAGTAGCGCCTACGAGCAGTACTTC CASSAYEQYF
TRBJ1-1 . . TRBV9 TGTGCCAGCAGTGAGATGACAGGAAGCACTGAAGCTTTCTTT CASSEMTGSTEAFF
TRBJ2-7 . . TRBV30 TGTGCCTGGAACGGGCAGCCAAAATACGAGCAGTACTTC CAWNGQPKYEQYF
TRBJ1-2 . . TRBV28 TGTGCCAGCATACAAACAGGGCCCGTTAACTATGGCTACACCTTC CASIQTGPVNYGYTF
TRBJ1-1 . . TRBV5-5 TGTGCCAGCAGCTTGGCTGGGGTTCGGATTGAAGCTTTCTTT CASSLAGVRIEAFF
TRBJ2-5 few TRBD2 TRBV7-2 TGTGCCAGCAGCCTTAGCGGGGGGGCCAGGAAGACCCAGTACTTC CASSLSGGARKTQYF
TRBJ1-1 . . TRBV12-3/TRBV12-4 TGTGCCAGCAGTTCGGCCAACACTGAAGCTTTCTTT CASSSANTEAFF
TRBJ2-5 few . TRBV3-1 TGTGCCAGCAGCCAAAGAGCGCAGGAGACCCAGTACTTC CASSQRAQETQYF
TRBJ1-2 . . TRBV20-1 TGCAGGTCGCTTGCAGGGTATGGCTACACCTTC CRSLAGYGYTF
TRBJ1-1 few . TRBV3-1 TGTGCCAGCAGCCACTATACAGGGTGGGGAACGGGGACTGAAGCTTTCTTT CASSHYTGWGTGTEAFF
TRBJ2-3 . . TRBV20-1 TGCAGTGCTAGAGATCCTAGGAGCGCAGATACGCAGTATTTT CSARDPRSADTQYF
TRBJ2-3 few . TRBV19 TGTGCCAGTAGTTTTCGGACAGCTAACCCCACAGATACGCAGTATTTT CASSFRTANPTDTQYF
TRBJ2-1 few . TRBV7-2 TGTGCCAGCAGCTTGACTAGACTGCCCAACAATGAGCAGTTCTTC CASSLTRLPNNEQFF
TRBJ1-4 few TRBD1 TRBV5-1 TGCGCCAGCAGCCAGGACAGGCCTTCAACTAATGAAAAACTGTTTTTT CASSQDRPSTNEKLFF
TRBJ2-1 few . TRBV10-3 TGTGCCATCAGTGTAGAGGCAGGGGTGAACAATGAGCAGTTCTTC CAISVEAGVNNEQFF
TRBJ2-1 . . TRBV11-2 TGTGCCAGCAGCGAGGCGGGACGTTCCTACTTC CASSEAGRSYF
TRBJ2-3 few TRBD2 TRBV7-2 TGTGCCAGCAGCTTCGCTAGCGGGGGGGCCTCAGATACGCAGTATTTT CASSFASGGASDTQYF
TRBJ1-1 many TRBD1 TRBV2 TGTGCCAGCACAACGGGACAGTTGAACACTGAAGCTTTCTTT CASTTGQLNTEAFF
TRBJ1-2 . . TRBV7-9 TGTGCCAGCAGCAAAACGACAGCGGACCCGGATGGCTACACCTTC CASSKTTADPDGYTF
TRBJ1-5 . . TRBV29-1 TGCAGCGTTGCCCAGTCAAATAGCAATCAGCCCCAGCATTTT CSVAQSNSNQPQHF
TRBJ2-6 few TRBD2 TRBV6-5 TGTGCCAGCAGTTTCGGGGGGGTCGGGGCCAACGTCCTGACTTTC CASSFGGVGANVLTF
TRBJ2-1 many TRBD1 TRBV5-4 TGTGCCAGCAGCCTGGGACAGGGGACTTACAATGAGCAGTTCTTC CASSLGQGTYNEQFF
TRBJ1-4 many . TRBV12-3/TRBV12-4 TGTGCCAGCAGTTTGGGAGGAGAAAAACTGTTTTTT CASSLGGEKLFF
TRBJ2-1 . . TRBV3-1 TGTGCCAGCAGCCAAGGAGCGCGGGCGAGAACCTACAATGAGCAGTTCTTC CASSQGARARTYNEQFF
TRBJ2-7 . . TRBV2 TGTGCCAGCCGGGGGAAGGAGCAGTACTTC CASRGKEQYF
TRBJ1-1 few TRBD1 TRBV6-1 TGTGCCAGCAGATTCGACAGGGCGCGGACTGAAGCTTTCTTT CASRFDRARTEAFF
TRBJ1-2 many . TRBV20-1 TGCAGTGCTAGAGTGTCAGGGAACTATGGCTACACCTTC CSARVSGNYGYTF
TRBJ2-1 . . TRBV7-9 TGTGCCAGCAGCTTAATTTCAGGGGCAGTCGATGAGCAGTTCTTC CASSLISGAVDEQFF
TRBJ2-7 . TRBD2 TRBV7-2 TGTGCCAGCAGCCCGCGGGGGGGCCTAAACGAGCAGTACTTC CASSPRGGLNEQYF
TRBJ1-2 few TRBD1 TRBV29-1 TGCAGCGTTGACGGGGACAGGGACTATGGCTACACCTTC CSVDGDRDYGYTF
TRBJ2-7 . . TRBV2 TGTGCCACCTCCTCAATGGGTGGCTACGAGCAGTACTTC CATSSMGGYEQYF